This T cell receptor (beta chain) is from a study of blood T cell repertoires in COVID-19 (dated by TCRdb to about 2020). Looking at the study overall: The collaborator samples originated in the United States, Italy and Spain and spanned the acute and convalescent phases of COVID-19. The prospective study material was composed of cDNA or gDNA derived from T cells, B-cell-depleted T cells, or PBMCs. Subjects who had been exposed to COVID-19, were actively infected with it, or had recovered from it provided the deeply sampled blood TCRbeta repertoires that made up the dataset. A freely available public database, intended as a resource for researchers studying the immune response to SARS-CoV-2, is where the repertoires were released. Samples came from the ongoing ImmuneRACE study (first 160 participants) plus 1,254 subjects from 6 global collaborators. Sample metadata almost always included a de-identified subject ID, COVID-19 status, age in years and sex. Where available, HLA class I and class II types were obtained from metadata supplied by the sample provider rather than from assay-based typing.

TCRbeta CDR3 regions were amplified from genomic DNA by means of the immunoSEQ Assay, a bias-controlled multiplex PCR. Under the source paper's analysis protocol: The number of nucleated cells in each sample was estimated by amplification of reference gene primers within the assay. To quantify the absolute abundance of each unique TCRbeta CDR3 rearrangement, sequence reads were collapsed and filtered. For each sample, productive Simpson clonality was calculated by taking the square root of Simpson's diversity index across productive rearrangements. Sourced from immuneACCESS, this table was stored by TCRdb with only in-frame sequences that have V and J called. A share of the clones is absent; for the studies checked, an unresolved V gene accounts for under half, and the remainder has no known explanation. V and J calls and clone size come straight from that table; D and trimming were deduced from the DNA. The sample table contains 150,000 or so clones; only one count was recorded for roughly four fifths of them. Of the sample, roughly 15% is held by the ten largest clones.

From the cysteine through the phenylalanine, the CDR3 covers 14 amino acids. This entry keeps only the CDR3 DNA: 42 bases, framed from base 1. CDR1 and CDR2, per the germline V gene (reference sequence), are LGHDT and YNNKEL. Deletion took 8 bases off V and 6 bases off J, with a span of 16 bases between the germline ends. Paper-wide results and their limitations: Clinical and demographic metadata were provided uncurated, with the amount varying by source and participant.

On this clone: Its cognate antigen has yet to be identified. Base qualities are not at hand, and no much larger clone is one base apart.

The collaborating institutions used their own protocols to collect whole blood in K2EDTA tubes. For TCRbeta analysis, collaborators shipped samples in one of three forms: frozen whole blood, isolated PBMCs, or DNA extracted from either of those sample types. Sequenced material: peripheral blood. The receptor was isolated from a human donor with acute or convalescent COVID-19. The donor label of this sample is uncertain. This chain joins TRBV3-1 (or the pseudogene TRBV3-2) to TRBJ2-2; the best D guess is TRBD2, with 7 bases matching. The encoded CDR3 is CASGRGGGPGELFF. The nucleotides are TGTGCCAGCGGTAGAGGGGGAGGGCCCGGGGAGCTGTTTTTT.